The 5 T cell receptor beta chains listed next were all sequenced from one sample in a study of blood T cell repertoires in COVID-19. The protocol was immunoSEQ multiplex PCR, while the TCRdb copy is restricted to in-frame clones and leaves out a portion. The repertoire holds some 130,000 clones, with 85% to 90% as singletons. Sequencing was done on a sample of peripheral blood. These TCRs come from a man aged 60 to 75 with COVID-19, enrolled during active disease.

V and J are TRBV7-3 and TRBJ1-2; 10 nucleotides match TRBD1. The CDR3 is 15 amino acids. The germline gives CDR1 SGHTA, CDR2 FQGTGA. Trimming took 5 bases from V and 3 from J; bases not matched to a gene: 6. The CDR3 bases are TGTGCCAGCAGCAAGACAGGGGGCGCTGACTATGGCTACACCTTC. Translated: CASSKTGGADYGYTF.

The chain couples TRBV13 to TRBJ2-1, with 9 bases fitting TRBD1. The CDR3 is made up of 17 amino acids. The V and J ends lost 4 bases and 4 bases, in that order; junction bases with no gene match: 11. Germline-derived CDR1 and CDR2 are PRHDT and FYEKMQ (reference sequence). The chain's CDR3 is CASSSRRGTGIYNEQFF. As DNA, the CDR3 is TGTGCCAGCAGCTCCCGACGGGGGACAGGGATTTACAATGAGCAGTTCTTC.

The rearrangement uses TRBV2 and TRBJ1-5; the match to TRBD1 covers 7 bases. The CDR3 has 15 residues. With V trimmed by 5 bases and J by 7 bases, 11 bases remained unmatched. Per germline, CDR1 SNHLY and CDR2 FYNNEI. The CDR3: CASSLRVGGDQPQHF. Here the CDR3 DNA reads TGTGCCAGCAGTCTCCGCGTAGGGGGCGACCAGCCCCAGCATTTT.

In this sample, this clone turned up once. The chain couples TRBV9 to TRBJ1-1, with D perhaps TRBD1 (5 bases). The CDR3 runs 14 residues. Germline V CDR1 and CDR2: SGDLS, YYNGEE. The V and J ends lost 4 bases and 6 bases respectively, with 16 bases between them. CDR3 residues: CASSRPGVEAEAFF. In DNA form, the CDR3 reads TGTGCCAGCAGCCGACCGGGGGTGGAGGCTGAAGCTTTCTTT.

The V call is TRBV12-3 or TRBV12-4, the J call TRBJ1-1, with D possibly being TRBD1 (6 bases). The ends were cut back, 6 bases at V and 2 bases at J, with 7 bases in the middle. This CDR3 spans 12 amino acids. DNA of the CDR3: TGTGCCAGCAGAGGGGGAAACACTGAAGCTTTCTTT. As protein: CASRGGNTEAFF.